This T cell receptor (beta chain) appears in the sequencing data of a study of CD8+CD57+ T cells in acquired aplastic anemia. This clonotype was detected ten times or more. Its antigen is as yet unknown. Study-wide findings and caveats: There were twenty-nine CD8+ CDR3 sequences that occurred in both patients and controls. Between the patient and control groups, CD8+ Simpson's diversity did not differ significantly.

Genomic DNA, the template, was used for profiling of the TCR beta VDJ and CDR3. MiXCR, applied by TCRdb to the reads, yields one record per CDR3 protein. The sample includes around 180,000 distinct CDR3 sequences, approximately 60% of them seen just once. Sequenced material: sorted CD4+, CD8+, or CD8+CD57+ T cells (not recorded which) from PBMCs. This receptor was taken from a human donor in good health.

CDR3 nucleotides: TGCGCCACCTCCAATAAACCGGAGACCTACAATGAGCAGTTCTTC. Amino acid sequence: CATSNKPETYNEQFF. This chain uses TRBV5-1 with TRBJ2-1; no reliable D call. CDR1 SGHRS and CDR2 YFSETQ come from the germline V gene. The CDR3 is 15 amino acids. V dropped 9 bases and J dropped 2 bases, with 18 bases sitting between them.